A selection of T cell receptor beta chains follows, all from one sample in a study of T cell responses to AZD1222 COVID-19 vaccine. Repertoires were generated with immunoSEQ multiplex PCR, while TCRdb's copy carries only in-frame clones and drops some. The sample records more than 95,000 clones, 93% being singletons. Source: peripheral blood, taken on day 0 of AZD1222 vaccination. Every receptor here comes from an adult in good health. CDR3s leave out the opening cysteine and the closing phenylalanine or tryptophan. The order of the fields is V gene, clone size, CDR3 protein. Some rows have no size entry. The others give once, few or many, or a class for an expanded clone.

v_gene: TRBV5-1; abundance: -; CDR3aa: ASRGVAANTGELF
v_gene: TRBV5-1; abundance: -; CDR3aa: ASSLGLDGETQY
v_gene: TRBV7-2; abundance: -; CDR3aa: ASSLGYSQETQY
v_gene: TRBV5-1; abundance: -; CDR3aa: ASSLGLPMAGELF
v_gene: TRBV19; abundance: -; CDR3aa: ASSIGSQPASTDTQY
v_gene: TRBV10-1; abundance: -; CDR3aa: ASRAGLDNAGEQF
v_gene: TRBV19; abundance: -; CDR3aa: ASSGPQVGNEQF
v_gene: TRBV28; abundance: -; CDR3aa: ASSYRGLSSPLH
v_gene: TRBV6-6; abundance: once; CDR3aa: ASSIPGTGVTRGYRDTQY
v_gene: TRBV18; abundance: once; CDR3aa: ASSLVRDRVGEQF
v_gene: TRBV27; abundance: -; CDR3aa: ASSLSTGELF
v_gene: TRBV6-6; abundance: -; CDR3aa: ASSSVSGANVLT
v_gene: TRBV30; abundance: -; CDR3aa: ASGQGLTYEQY
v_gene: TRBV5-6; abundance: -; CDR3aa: ASSLDLDTQY
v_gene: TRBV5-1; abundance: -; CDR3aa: ASSLAGRSTDTQY
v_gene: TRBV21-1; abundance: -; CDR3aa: ARDIRGVNTEAF
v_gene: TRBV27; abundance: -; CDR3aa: ASEGRSGTGADTQY
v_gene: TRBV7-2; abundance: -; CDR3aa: ASSLTYRGWNQPQH
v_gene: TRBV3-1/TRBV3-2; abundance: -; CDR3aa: ASSLGRSGYEQY
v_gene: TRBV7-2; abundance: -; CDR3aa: ASAQPQETQY
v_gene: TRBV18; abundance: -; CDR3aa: ASSERQGNTEAF
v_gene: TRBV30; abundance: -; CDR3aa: GRADSGNTIY
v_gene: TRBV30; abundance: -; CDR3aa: AWSPGLASTDTQY
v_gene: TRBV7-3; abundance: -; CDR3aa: ASSSDFREWEFENIQY
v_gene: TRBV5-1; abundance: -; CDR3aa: ASSLVQGSGSPLH